Described below is a single TCR beta chain sequence and its context. In TCRdb, the RT-PCR reads were re-called with MiXCR into one record per CDR3 protein. The sample includes roughly 230,000 distinct CDR3 sequences, 13% to 15% of them seen just once. The data stem from a study of patients and donors after allogeneic stem cell transplantation. The CDR3 covers 15 residues. Germline values: CDR1 SGHRS, CDR2 YFSETQ. Between the trimmed V and J ends, which lost 4 bases and 0 bases, there was a span of 12 bases. This sequence was found in a human donor who was either an allogeneic HSCT recipient or a stem cell or donor lymphocyte infusion donor (not recorded which). It is not recorded whose cells these are; they may come from a transplant donor. The sample comprised blood, either unsorted or a sorted T cell fraction (not recorded which). The chain carries TRBV5-1 and TRBJ2-3; possibly TRBD1 or TRBD2 for D (5 bases each). This chain's CDR3 is CASSPTGRSTDTQYF. In DNA form, the CDR3 reads TGCGCCAGCAGCCCGACGGGGCGTAGCACAGATACGCAGTATTTT.